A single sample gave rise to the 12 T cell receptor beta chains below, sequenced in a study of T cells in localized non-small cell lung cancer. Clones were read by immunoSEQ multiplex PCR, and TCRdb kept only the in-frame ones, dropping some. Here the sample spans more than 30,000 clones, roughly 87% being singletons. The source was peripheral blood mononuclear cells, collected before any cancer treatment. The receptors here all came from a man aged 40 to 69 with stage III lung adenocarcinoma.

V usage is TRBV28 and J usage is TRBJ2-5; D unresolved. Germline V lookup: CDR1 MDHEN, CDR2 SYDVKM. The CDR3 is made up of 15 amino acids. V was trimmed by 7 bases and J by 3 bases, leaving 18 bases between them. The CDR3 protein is CASTHGSKGKETQYF. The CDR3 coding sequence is TGTGCCAGCACACACGGTTCAAAAGGAAAAGAGACCCAGTACTTC.

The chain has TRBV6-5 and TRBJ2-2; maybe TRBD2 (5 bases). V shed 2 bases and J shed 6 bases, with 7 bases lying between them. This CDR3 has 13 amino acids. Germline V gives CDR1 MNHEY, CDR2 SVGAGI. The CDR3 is CASSYERSGELFF. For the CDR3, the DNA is TGTGCCAGCAGTTACGAGCGGTCCGGGGAGCTGTTTTTT.

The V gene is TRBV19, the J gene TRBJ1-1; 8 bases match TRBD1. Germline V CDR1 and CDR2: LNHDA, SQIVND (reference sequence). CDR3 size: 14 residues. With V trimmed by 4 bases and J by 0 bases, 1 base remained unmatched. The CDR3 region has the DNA TGTGCCAGTAGTAGACAGGGGTTGAACACTGAAGCTTTCTTT. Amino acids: CASSRQGLNTEAFF. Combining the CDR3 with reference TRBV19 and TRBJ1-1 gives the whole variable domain DGGITQSPKYLFRKEGQNVTLSCEQNLNHDAMYWYRQDPGQGLRLIYYSQIVNDFQKGDIAEGYSVSREKKESFPLTVTSAQKNPTAFYLCASSRQGLNTEAFFGQGTRLTVV.

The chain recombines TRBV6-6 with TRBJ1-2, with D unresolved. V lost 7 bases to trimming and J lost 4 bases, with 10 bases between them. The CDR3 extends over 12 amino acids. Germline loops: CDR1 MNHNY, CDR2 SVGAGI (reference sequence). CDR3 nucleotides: TGTGCCAGCACAAATTTAATCTATGGCTACACCTTC. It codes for CASTNLIYGYTF.

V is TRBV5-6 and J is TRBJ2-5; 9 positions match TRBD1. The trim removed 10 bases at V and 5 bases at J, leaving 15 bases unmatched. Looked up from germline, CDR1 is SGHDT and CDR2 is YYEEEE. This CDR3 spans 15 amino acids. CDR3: CASFRATGGPETQYF. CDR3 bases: TGTGCCTCCTTTCGGGCAACAGGGGGCCCGGAGACCCAGTACTTC.

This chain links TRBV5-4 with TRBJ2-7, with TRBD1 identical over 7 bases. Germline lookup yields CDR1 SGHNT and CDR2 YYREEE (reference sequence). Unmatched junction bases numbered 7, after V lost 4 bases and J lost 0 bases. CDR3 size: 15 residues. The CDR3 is CASSVDRASSYEQYF. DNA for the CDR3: TGTGCCAGCAGCGTTGACAGGGCGAGCTCCTACGAGCAGTACTTC.

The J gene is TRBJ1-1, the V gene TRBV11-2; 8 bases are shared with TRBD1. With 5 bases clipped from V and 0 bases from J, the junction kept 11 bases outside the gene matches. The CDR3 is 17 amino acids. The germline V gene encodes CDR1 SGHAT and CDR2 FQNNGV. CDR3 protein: CASSAAFRTGMNTEAFF. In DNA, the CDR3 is TGTGCCAGCAGCGCCGCATTCCGGACAGGGATGAACACTGAAGCTTTCTTT.

The CDR3 DNA is TGTGCCAGCAGTTACTCCGGCCCCCCAGATACGCAGTATTTT. This encodes CASSYSGPPDTQYF. The chain recombines TRBV6-5 with TRBJ2-3; D is unresolved. Germline CDR1 is MNHEY and CDR2 is SVGAGI. Trimming left V 0 bases short and J 4 bases short, with 8 bases between. CDR3 length equals 14 residues.

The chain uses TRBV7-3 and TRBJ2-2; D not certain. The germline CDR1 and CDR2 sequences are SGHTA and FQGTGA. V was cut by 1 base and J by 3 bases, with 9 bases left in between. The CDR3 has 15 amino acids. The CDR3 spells CASSLNSLDTGELFF. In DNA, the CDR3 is TGTGCCAGCAGCTTAAACAGTTTGGACACCGGGGAGCTGTTTTTT.

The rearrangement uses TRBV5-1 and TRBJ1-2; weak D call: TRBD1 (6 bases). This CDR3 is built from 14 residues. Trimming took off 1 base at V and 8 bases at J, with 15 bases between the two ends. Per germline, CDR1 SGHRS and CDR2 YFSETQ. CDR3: CASSLRSGEEGYTF. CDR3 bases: TGCGCCAGCAGCTTGCGATCAGGGGAGGAGGGCTACACCTTC.

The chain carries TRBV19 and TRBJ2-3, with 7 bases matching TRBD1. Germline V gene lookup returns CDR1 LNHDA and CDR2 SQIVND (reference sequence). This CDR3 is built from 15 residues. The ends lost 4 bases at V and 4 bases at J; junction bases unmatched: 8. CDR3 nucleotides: TGTGCCAGTAGTAAATGGACAGGTGCCGCAGATACGCAGTATTTT. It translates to CASSKWTGAADTQYF. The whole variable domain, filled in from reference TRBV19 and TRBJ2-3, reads DGGITQSPKYLFRKEGQNVTLSCEQNLNHDAMYWYRQDPGQGLRLIYYSQIVNDFQKGDIAEGYSVSREKKESFPLTVTSAQKNPTAFYLCASSKWTGAADTQYFGPGTRLTVL.

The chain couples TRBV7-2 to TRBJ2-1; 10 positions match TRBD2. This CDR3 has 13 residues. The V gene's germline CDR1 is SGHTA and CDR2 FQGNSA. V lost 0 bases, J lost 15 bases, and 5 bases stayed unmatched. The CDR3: CASSLALAGGLFF. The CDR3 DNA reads TGTGCCAGCAGCTTAGCGTTAGCGGGGGGCCTGTTCTTC.